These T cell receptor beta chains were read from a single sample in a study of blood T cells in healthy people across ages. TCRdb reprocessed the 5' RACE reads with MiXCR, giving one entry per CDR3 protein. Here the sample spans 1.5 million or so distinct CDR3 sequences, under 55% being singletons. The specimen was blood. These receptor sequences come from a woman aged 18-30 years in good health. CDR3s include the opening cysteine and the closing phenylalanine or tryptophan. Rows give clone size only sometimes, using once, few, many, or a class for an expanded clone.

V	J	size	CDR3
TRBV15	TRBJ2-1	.	CTTSRDRTQKGVGYNEQFF
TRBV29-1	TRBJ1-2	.	CSVGGLDGYTF
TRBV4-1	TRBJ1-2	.	CASSQVSAGNAGAYGYTF
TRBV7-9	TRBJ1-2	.	CASSPGTFHDYTF
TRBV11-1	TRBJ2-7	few	CASSLTVWQGEVYEQYF
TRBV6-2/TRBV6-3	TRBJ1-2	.	CASTILGINYGYTF
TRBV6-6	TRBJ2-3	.	CASSYRPGTDTQYF
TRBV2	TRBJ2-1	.	CASSVAGPSYNEQFF
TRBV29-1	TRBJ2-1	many	CSVEARGDYNEQFF
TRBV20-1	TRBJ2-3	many	CSALGGPTDTQYF
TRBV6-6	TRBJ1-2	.	CACRRDRDRDYGYTF
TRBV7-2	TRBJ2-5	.	CASSWRFPQETQYF
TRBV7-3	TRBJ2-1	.	CASSLIAGGPYNEQFF
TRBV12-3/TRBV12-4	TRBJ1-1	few	CASTSDSQNTEAFF
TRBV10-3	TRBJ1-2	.	CAISEGGYGYTF
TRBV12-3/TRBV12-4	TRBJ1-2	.	CASSSGNYYGYTF
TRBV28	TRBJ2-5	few	CASSPSGTLQETQYF
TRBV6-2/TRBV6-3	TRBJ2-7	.	CASSPHGTSGGSSYNEQYF
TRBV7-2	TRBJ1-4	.	CASSSGDRLNEKLFF
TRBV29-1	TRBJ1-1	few	CSVELGSEAFF
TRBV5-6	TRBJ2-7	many	CASSLDFTEQYF
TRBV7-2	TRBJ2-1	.	CASSVEGWYNEQFF
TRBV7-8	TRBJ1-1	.	CASSPSRGRDTEAFF
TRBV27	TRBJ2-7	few	CASSPGPTVEQYF
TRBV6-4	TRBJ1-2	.	CTSSDSTNHGYTF
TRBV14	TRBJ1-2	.	CASSQPTGVGYTF
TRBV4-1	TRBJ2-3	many	CASSQQWTSGYTDTQYF
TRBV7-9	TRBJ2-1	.	CASSPPGVPTANEQFF
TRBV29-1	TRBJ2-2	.	CSVEDTGARAGELFF
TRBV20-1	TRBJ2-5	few	CSASDHSRTQYF
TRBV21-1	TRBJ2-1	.	CASRPGLCAYNEQFF
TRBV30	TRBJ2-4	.	CFPGEQYF
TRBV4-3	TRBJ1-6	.	CASSQKTQSYNSPLHF
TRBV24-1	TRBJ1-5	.	CATSDLSSGWGQPQHF
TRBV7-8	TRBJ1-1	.	CTSSTRQGPEAFF
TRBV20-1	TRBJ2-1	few	CSAQPGRRGEQFF
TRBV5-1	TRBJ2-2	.	CASSLFQRNTGELFF
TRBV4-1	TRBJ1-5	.	CASSQPSSGFQPQHF
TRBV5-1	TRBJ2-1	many	CASSSGTSGYSYNEQFF
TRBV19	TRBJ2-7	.	CASSGSLPYEQYF
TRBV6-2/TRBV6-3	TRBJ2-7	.	CASSYSKGTGMVGSYEQYF
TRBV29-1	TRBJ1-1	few	CSVDGAHTEAFF
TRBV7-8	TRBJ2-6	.	CASRPNRAGADVLTF